A single T cell receptor beta chain is shown here with its context. What this receptor recognizes is not known. No quality values exist for individual bases; no much larger clone is one base distant. This specimen belongs to a study of blood T cell repertoires in COVID-19 (dated by TCRdb to between 2020 and 2021). Context from the whole study: The collaborator samples originated in the United States, Italy and Spain and spanned the acute and convalescent phases of COVID-19. Samples were obtained from the ongoing ImmuneRACE study (first 160 participants) and from over 1,000 subjects provided by 6 global collaborators. The material from the prospective study consisted of cDNA or gDNA derived from T cells, B-cell-depleted T cells, or PBMCs. Deeply sampled blood TCRbeta repertoires from subjects exposed to, actively infected with, or recovered from COVID-19 were included in the dataset. The repertoires were released in a freely available public database intended as a resource for research on the immune response to SARS-CoV-2. Where available, HLA class I and class II types were obtained from metadata supplied by the sample provider rather than from assay-based typing. Nearly every sample came with metadata listing a de-identified subject ID, COVID-19 status, age in years and sex.

Relative to germline, V is 3 bases shorter and J is 1 base shorter, with 15 bases between their ends. From cysteine to phenylalanine, the CDR3 is 15 amino acids long. The retained sequence is limited to the CDR3, 45 bases, with the frame set at the first base. The germline V gene yields SQVTM for CDR1 and ANQGSEA for CDR2. The immunoSEQ Assay, a bias-controlled multiplex PCR, was used to amplify TCRbeta CDR3 regions from genomic DNA. The authors' pipeline ran thus. Within the assay, amplification of reference gene primers was used to estimate how many nucleated cells each sample contained. Sequence reads were collapsed and filtered to measure the absolute abundance of every unique TCRbeta CDR3 rearrangement. For each sample, productive Simpson clonality was calculated by taking the square root of Simpson's diversity index across productive rearrangements. In TCRdb, the immuneACCESS table is reduced to in-frame sequences with V and J assigned. These tables do not hold every clone; where another copy was compared, an unresolved V gene accounts for under half, and the others remain unexplained. For V, J and clone size, that table is used; D and trimming come from the DNA. The sample has 93,000 or so clones on record, roughly nine tenths of them singletons. Of the sample, about 3.5% is held by the ten largest clones.

The collaborating institutions used their own protocols to collect whole blood in K2EDTA tubes. Collaborator samples were shipped for TCRbeta analysis as frozen whole blood, isolated PBMCs, or DNA extracted from either sample type. Results and caveats for the whole study, not just this receptor: How much clinical and demographic metadata was included differed by source and by participant, and the metadata was provided uncurated.

The origin of this receptor is an older woman with acute or convalescent COVID-19. Material for sequencing was peripheral blood. Recombination joined TRBV29-1 with TRBJ1-1, and TRBD1 may be the D gene, going by 6 matching bases. DNA sequence: TGCAGCGTTGAGACCACACAGGGCGCGAACACTGAAGCTTTCTTT. This encodes CSVETTQGANTEAFF.